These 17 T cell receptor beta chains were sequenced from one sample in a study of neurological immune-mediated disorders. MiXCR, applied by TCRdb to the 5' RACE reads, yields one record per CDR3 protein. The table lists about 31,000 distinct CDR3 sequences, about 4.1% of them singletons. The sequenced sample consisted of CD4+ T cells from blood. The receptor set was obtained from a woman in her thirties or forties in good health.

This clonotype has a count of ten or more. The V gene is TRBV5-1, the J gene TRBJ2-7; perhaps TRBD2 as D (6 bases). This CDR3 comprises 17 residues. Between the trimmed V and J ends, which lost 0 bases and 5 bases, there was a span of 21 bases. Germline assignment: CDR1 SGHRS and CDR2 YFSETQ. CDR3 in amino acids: CASSLVAMGSSGDEQYF. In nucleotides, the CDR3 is TGCGCCAGCAGCTTGGTTGCTATGGGTTCGTCGGGAGACGAGCAGTACTTC. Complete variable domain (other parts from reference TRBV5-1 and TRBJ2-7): KAGVTQTPRYLIKTRGQQVTLSCSPISGHRSVSWYQQTPGQGLQFLFEYFSETQRNKGNFPGRFSGRQFSNSRSEMNVSTLELGDSALYLCASSLVAMGSSGDEQYFGPGTRLTVT.

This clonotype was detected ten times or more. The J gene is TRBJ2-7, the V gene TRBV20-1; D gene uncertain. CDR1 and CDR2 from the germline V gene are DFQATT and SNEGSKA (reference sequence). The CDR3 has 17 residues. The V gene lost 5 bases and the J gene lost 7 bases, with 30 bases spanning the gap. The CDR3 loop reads CSALRLEFPSIAWEQYF. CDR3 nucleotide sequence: TGCAGTGCTCTCCGATTGGAATTCCCGTCAATTGCGTGGGAGCAGTACTTC.

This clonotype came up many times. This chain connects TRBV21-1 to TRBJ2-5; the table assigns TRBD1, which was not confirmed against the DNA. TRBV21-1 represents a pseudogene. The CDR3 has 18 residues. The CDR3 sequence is CASSKAGGDTHYVETQYF. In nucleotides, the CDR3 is TGTGCCAGCAGCAAAGCGGGGGGTGACACCCACTACGTAGAGACCCAGTACTTC.

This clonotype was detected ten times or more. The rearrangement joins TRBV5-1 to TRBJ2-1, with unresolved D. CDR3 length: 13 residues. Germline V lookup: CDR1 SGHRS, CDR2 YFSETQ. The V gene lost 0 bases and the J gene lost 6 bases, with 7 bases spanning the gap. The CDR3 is CASSLVVRNEQFF. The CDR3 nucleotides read TGCGCCAGCAGCTTGGTGGTCCGCAATGAGCAGTTCTTC.

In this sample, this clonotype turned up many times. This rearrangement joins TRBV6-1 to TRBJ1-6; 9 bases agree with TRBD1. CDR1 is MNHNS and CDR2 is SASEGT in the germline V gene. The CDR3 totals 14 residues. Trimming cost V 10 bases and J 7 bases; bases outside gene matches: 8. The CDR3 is CAIEQGAKNSPLHF. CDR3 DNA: TGTGCCATCGAACAGGGGGCTAAGAATTCACCCCTCCACTTT.

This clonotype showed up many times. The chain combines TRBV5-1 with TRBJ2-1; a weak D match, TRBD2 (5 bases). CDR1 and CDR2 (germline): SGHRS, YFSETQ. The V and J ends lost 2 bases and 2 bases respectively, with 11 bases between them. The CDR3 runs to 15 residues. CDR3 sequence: CASSFVGEPYNEQFF. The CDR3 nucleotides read TGCGCCAGCAGCTTTGTGGGAGAACCCTACAATGAGCAGTTCTTC.

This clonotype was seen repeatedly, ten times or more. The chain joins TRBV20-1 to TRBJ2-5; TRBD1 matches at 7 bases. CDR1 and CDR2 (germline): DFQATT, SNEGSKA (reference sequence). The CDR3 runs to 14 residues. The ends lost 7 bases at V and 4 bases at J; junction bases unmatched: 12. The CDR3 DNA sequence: TGCAGTGTCCAAACGGGACAGTTCGTAGAGACCCAGTACTTC. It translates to CSVQTGQFVETQYF.

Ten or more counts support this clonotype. The CDR3 DNA is TGTGCCAGCAGCCAAGCGTCTAGCGGGCTCAAAGATACGCAGTATTTT. Protein sequence: CASSQASSGLKDTQYF. The genes are TRBV3-1 and TRBJ2-3; 8 bases match TRBD2. Germline V gene lookup returns CDR1 LGHDT and CDR2 YNNKEL (reference sequence). V trimming: 1 base; J trimming: 5 bases; junction bases outside the gene matches: 8. The CDR3 has 16 residues.

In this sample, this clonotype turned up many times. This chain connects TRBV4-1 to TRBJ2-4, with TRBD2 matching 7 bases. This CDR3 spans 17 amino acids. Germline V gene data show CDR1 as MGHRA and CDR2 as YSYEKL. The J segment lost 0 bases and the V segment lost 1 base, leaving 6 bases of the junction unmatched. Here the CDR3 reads CASSQGGGLLAKNIQYF. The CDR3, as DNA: TGCGCCAGCAGCCAAGGGGGGGGGTTGCTAGCCAAAAACATTCAGTACTTC.

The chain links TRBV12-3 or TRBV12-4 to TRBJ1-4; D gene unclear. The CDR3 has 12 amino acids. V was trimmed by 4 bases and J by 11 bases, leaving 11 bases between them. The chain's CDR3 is CASSSRIWKLFF. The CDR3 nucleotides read TGTGCCAGCAGTTCCCGGATCTGGAAACTGTTTTTT.

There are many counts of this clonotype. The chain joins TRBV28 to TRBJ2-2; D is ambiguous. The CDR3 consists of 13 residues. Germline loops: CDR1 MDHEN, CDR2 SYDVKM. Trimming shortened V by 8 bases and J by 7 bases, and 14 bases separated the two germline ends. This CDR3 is CASWTRVLGELFF. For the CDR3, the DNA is TGTGCCAGCTGGACCCGCGTCCTCGGGGAGCTGTTTTTT.

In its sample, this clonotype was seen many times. The CDR3 DNA is TGTGCCAGCAGCTGGGCCAACACTGAAGCTTTCTTT. This codes for CASSWANTEAFF. This chain connects TRBV5-6 to TRBJ1-1; D remains ambiguous. The V gene's germline CDR1 is SGHDT and CDR2 YYEEEE. The ends were cut back, 3 bases at V and 2 bases at J, with 5 bases in the middle. This CDR3 contains 12 residues.

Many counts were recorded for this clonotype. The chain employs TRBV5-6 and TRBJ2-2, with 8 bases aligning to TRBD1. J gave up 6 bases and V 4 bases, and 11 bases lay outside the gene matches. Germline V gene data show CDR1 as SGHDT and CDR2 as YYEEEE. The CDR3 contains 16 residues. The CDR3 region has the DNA TGTGCCAGCAGCGACACAGACAGGGGAGGTTCCGGGGAGCTGTTTTTT. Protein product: CASSDTDRGGSGELFF. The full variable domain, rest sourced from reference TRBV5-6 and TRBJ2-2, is DAGVTQSPTHLIKTRGQQVTLRCSPKSGHDTVSWYQQALGQGPQFIFQYYEEEERQRGNFPDRFSGHQFPNYSSELNVNALLLGDSALYLCASSDTDRGGSGELFFGEGSRLTVL.

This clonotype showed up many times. CDR3: CASSLGTSRSDTQYF. The DNA of the CDR3 is TGTGCCAGCAGCTTGGGGACTAGCAGGTCAGATACGCAGTATTTT. The rearrangement uses TRBV7-9 and TRBJ2-3; TRBD2 agrees at 9 bases. The CDR3 has 15 amino acids. Trimming took 3 bases from V and 4 from J; bases not matched to a gene: 5. Germline lookup yields CDR1 SEHNR and CDR2 FQNEAQ (reference sequence).

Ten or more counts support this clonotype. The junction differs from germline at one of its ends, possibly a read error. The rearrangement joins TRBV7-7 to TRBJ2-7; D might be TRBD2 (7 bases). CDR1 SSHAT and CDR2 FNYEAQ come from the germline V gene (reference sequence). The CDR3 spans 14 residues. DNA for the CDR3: TGTGCCAGCAGTTTAGGGGGGGGGAACAACGAGCAGTACTTC. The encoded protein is CASSLGGGNNEQYF.

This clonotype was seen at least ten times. CDR3 residues: CASSLERGEGYF. For the CDR3, the DNA is TGTGCCAGCAGCTTAGAGCGAGGGGAGGGGTACTTC. This rearrangement joins TRBV7-2 to TRBJ2-7; 7 bases map to TRBD2. The length of the CDR3 is 12 residues. J gave up 12 bases and V 1 base, and 6 bases lay outside the gene matches. Looked up from germline, CDR1 is SGHTA and CDR2 is FQGNSA.

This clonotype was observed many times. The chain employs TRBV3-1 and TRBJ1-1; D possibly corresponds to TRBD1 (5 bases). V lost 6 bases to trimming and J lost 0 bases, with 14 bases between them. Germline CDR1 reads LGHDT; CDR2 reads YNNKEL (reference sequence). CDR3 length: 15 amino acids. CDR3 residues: CASRRAGSMNTEAFF. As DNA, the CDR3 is TGTGCCAGCAGAAGGGCAGGGAGTATGAACACTGAAGCTTTCTTT.